This is a list of T cell receptor beta chains from one sample in a study of blood T cell repertoires in COVID-19. The method was immunoSEQ multiplex PCR; TCRdb's version includes in-frame clones alone and lacks a portion of them. This table has over 150,000 clones, about 93% appearing once. Sequencing input: peripheral blood. These receptor sequences come from a man aged 30 to 45 with COVID-19, enrolled during active disease. Both conserved end residues are part of each CDR3. Size is stated for part of the rows, as once, few or many counts, or as a class when the clone is expanded.

V: TRBV2
length: 15
size: NA
CDR3: CASRGLSGANYGYTF

V: TRBV6-5
length: 11
size: NA
CDR3: CASSSGYGYTF

V: TRBV7-2
length: 14
size: NA
CDR3: CASSLNTGGYEQYF

V: TRBV13
length: 17
size: NA
CDR3: CASSLGFMGQGENEQYF

V: TRBV30
length: 13
size: once
CDR3: CAWSGGDVRPQHF

V: TRBV7-2
length: 12
size: NA
CDR3: CASRRDSYEQYF

V: TRBV3-1/TRBV3-2
length: 13
size: NA
CDR3: CASSRAATPEAFF

V: TRBV10-3
length: 15
size: NA
CDR3: CAISEYMQGYNEQFF

V: TRBV19
length: 16
size: once
CDR3: CASTPIGTAGNSPLHF

V: TRBV10-3
length: 14
size: NA
CDR3: CAISERQDTGELFF

V: TRBV11-2
length: 12
size: NA
CDR3: CASSWGQSGAFF

V: TRBV6-1
length: 14
size: NA
CDR3: CASSDGGGAGEQFF

V: TRBV4-1
length: 12
size: NA
CDR3: CVTRGLNTEAFF

V: TRBV12-5
length: 15
size: NA
CDR3: CASGIQGGRDQPQHF

V: TRBV7-6
length: 18
size: NA
CDR3: CASSLRAGGLLVRETQYF

V: TRBV7-2
length: 15
size: once
CDR3: CASTRQGAYGNTIYF

V: TRBV5-1
length: 17
size: once
CDR3: CASSSGTDSNNNSPLHF

V: TRBV9
length: 15
size: NA
CDR3: CASSGTGTDNEKLFF